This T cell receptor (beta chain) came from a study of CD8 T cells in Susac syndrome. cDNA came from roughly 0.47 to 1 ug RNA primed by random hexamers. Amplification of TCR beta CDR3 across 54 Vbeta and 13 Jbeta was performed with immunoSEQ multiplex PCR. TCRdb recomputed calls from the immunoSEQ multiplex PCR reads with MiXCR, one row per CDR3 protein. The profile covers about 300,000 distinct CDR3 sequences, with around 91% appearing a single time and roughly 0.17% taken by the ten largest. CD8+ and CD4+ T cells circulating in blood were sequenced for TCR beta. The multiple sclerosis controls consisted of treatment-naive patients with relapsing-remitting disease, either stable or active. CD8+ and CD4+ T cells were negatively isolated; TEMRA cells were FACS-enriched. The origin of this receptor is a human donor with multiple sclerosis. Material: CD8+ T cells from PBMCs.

CDR3 in amino acids: CASSLEAGGSEQYF. The CDR3 DNA sequence: TGTGCCAGCAGCTTGGAGGCAGGTGGCAGCGAGCAGTACTTC. The chain uses TRBV5-5 and TRBJ2-7; D is ambiguous. CDR3 length: 14 residues. In germline, CDR1 is SGHKS, CDR2 YYEKEE (reference sequence). Trimming cost V 0 bases and J 6 bases, with 13 bases left between them.